The T cell receptor beta chain described here comes from a study of T cell responses to AZD1222 COVID-19 vaccine. Broader study findings: Baseline seropositives among AZD1222 recipients totaled only 5 to 7. Repertoires in all cases were sampled only once the peak T cell response had passed. Donors in the cohort were predominantly white British and more often female, and clonal diversity was possibly underestimated. CD4 TCRs covered the whole spike, strongest at regions 160-218 and 743-854.

Germline V gene data show CDR1 as LGHDT and CDR2 as YNNKEL (reference sequence). The CDR3 spans 13 residues. V lost 3 bases to trimming and J lost 4 bases, with 9 bases between them. The protocol was immunoSEQ multiplex PCR, while the TCRdb copy is restricted to in-frame clones and leaves out a portion. This table holds about 93,000 clones, approximately 90% found once. On this clone itself: Antigen: not known.

The clonotype originates from an adult who received the AZD1222 COVID-19 vaccine. The chain combines TRBV3-1 (or the pseudogene TRBV3-2) with TRBJ1-1; D not certain. The source material was peripheral blood, sampled 28 days after the second AZD1222 dose. For the CDR3, the DNA is TGTGCCAGCAGCCAGTTGTCCACCACTGAAGCTTTCTTT. Translating gives CASSQLSTTEAFF.